The 14 T cell receptor beta chains in this list originate from one sample, sequenced in a study of CD8 T cells in Susac syndrome. It was with random hexamers that roughly 0.45 to 1 ug RNA was reverse transcribed. TCRdb used MiXCR to reprocess the immunoSEQ multiplex PCR reads, holding one entry per CDR3 protein. Among roughly 200,000 distinct CDR3 sequences listed, about 94% were seen once. Material: CD4+ T cells from PBMCs. The receptors derive from a human donor in good health.

V and J are TRBV24-1 and TRBJ1-2, with D possibly TRBD1 on 5 matching bases. This CDR3 is built from 12 residues. Germline CDR1 and CDR2: KGHDR and SFDVKD. V was trimmed by 6 bases and J by 6 bases, leaving 10 bases between them. CDR3 loop: CATSRDGDGYTF. The DNA for the CDR3 is TGTGCCACCAGTCGGGACGGAGATGGCTACACCTTC.

The chain combines TRBV4-2 with TRBJ2-1; TRBD2 agrees at 11 bases. From germline, CDR1 is LGHNA and CDR2 YNFKEQ. The V and J ends lost 11 bases and 8 bases, in that order; junction bases with no gene match: 8. This CDR3 region has 13 residues. The DNA of the CDR3 is TGTGCCGCAGCGACTAGCGGGATTTATGAGCAGTTCTTC. Translated, it gives CAAATSGIYEQFF.

The V gene is TRBV29-1, the J gene TRBJ2-7; 8 bases agree with TRBD1. CDR3 length: 11 residues. V gave up 5 bases and J gave up 7 bases; unmatched junction bases: 4. In germline, CDR1 is SQVTM, CDR2 ANQGSEA. The CDR3 coding sequence is TGCAGCGTTCAGGGGGCGCGGGAGCAGTACTTC. This sequence encodes CSVQGAREQYF.

This clonotype has a single count. This chain connects TRBV15 to TRBJ2-6; 10 positions match TRBD1. The CDR3 consists of 19 residues. Germline assignment: CDR1 LNHNV and CDR2 YYDKDF (reference sequence). V shed 5 bases and J 0 bases; nucleotides not matched to a gene: 10. This chain's CDR3 is CATSWDRGRGASGANVLTF. The CDR3 bases are TGTGCCACCAGCTGGGACAGGGGACGGGGGGCCTCTGGGGCCAACGTCCTGACTTTC.

The rearrangement uses TRBV20-1 and TRBJ2-7; TRBD1 or TRBD2 may be the D gene (5 bases each). Trimming removed 3 bases at V and 3 bases at J, with 12 bases between. The CDR3 sequence is 13 residues long. CDR1 is DFQATT, CDR2 SNEGSKA, per germline (reference sequence). CDR3 sequence: CSASNEGSYEQYF. The CDR3 nucleotides are TGCAGTGCTAGTAATGAGGGGAGCTACGAGCAGTACTTC.

The chain is built from TRBV29-1 and TRBJ2-1; TRBD1 is a possible D gene (5 bases). Germline-derived CDR1 and CDR2 are SQVTM and ANQGSEA. The CDR3 loop spans 12 amino acids. The V end was cut by 4 bases, the J end by 6 bases, with 10 bases between. CDR3 residues: CSVGRGRNEQFF. The DNA of the CDR3 is TGCAGCGTTGGAAGGGGCCGCAATGAGCAGTTCTTC.

The J gene is TRBJ1-2, the V gene TRBV28, with a tentative D call TRBD1 (5 bases). Germline CDR1 is MDHEN and CDR2 is SYDVKM. V was clipped by 3 bases and J by 8 bases, with 10 bases between them. This CDR3 comprises 12 residues. Written as DNA, the CDR3 is TGTGCCAGCAGTTTCCAGGGTATAGGCTACACCTTC. It is translated as CASSFQGIGYTF.

The V and J genes are TRBV6-2 or TRBV6-3 and TRBJ2-2, with D uncertain. The CDR3 totals 13 residues. Trimming stripped 0 bases from V and 8 bases from J, with 7 bases between. Germline values: CDR1 MNHEY, CDR2 SVGEGT. The CDR3: CASSYSRAGELFF. The CDR3 DNA reads as TGTGCCAGCAGTTACTCGCGTGCAGGGGAGCTGTTTTTT.

This chain links TRBV27 with TRBJ1-4; D is uncertain. CDR3 size: 15 residues. The germline V gene encodes CDR1 MNHEY and CDR2 SMNVEV (reference sequence). V gave up 5 bases and J gave up 3 bases, with 13 bases separating them. The DNA for the CDR3 is TGTGCCAGCAGTCTGCGACTGTACGCTAATGAAAAACTGTTTTTT. Protein sequence: CASSLRLYANEKLFF.

The chain is built from TRBV27 and TRBJ2-7, with 8 nucleotides matching TRBD1. This CDR3 region has 13 residues. Germline V gives CDR1 MNHEY, CDR2 SMNVEV (reference sequence). V was clipped by 5 bases and J by 6 bases; unmatched bases: 6. The CDR3: CASSRDRRSEQYF. The CDR3 coding sequence is TGTGCCAGCAGTCGGGACAGGCGGAGCGAGCAGTACTTC.

The chain carries TRBV29-1 and TRBJ2-1; D gene unclear. The germline gives CDR1 SQVTM, CDR2 ANQGSEA. The CDR3 covers 11 residues. Trimming removed 5 bases at V and 10 bases at J, with 12 bases between. The CDR3 loop is CSVQTDLEQFF. The CDR3 bases are TGCAGCGTTCAGACGGACCTCGAGCAGTTCTTC.

The rearrangement joins TRBV23-1 to TRBJ1-4; D call uncertain. TRBV23-1 is treated as an ORF (open reading frame) with a function not yet certain. This CDR3 region has 17 residues. The ends were cut back, 4 bases at V and 4 bases at J, with 19 bases in the middle. The CDR3 region is CASSPSDLKVYNEKLFF. The CDR3 DNA sequence: TGCGCCAGCAGTCCCTCTGACCTTAAGGTCTATAATGAAAAACTGTTTTTT.

The chain carries TRBV20-1 and TRBJ1-4, with D unclear. The germline V and J ends were trimmed by 3 bases and 8 bases, with 10 bases remaining between them. This CDR3 comprises 12 residues. Germline V gene lookup returns CDR1 DFQATT and CDR2 SNEGSKA (reference sequence). CDR3 sequence reads: CSASWRQEKLFF. The CDR3 DNA reads TGCAGTGCTAGTTGGAGGCAGGAAAAACTGTTTTTT.

The chain carries TRBV20-1 and TRBJ2-7; no clear D gene. This CDR3 spans 13 amino acids. The V gene's germline CDR1 is DFQATT and CDR2 SNEGSKA (reference sequence). With 6 bases removed from V and 3 bases from J, the gap between germline ends came to 15 bases. CDR3 bases: TGCAGTGCCGGCGGATGGACGGGCTACGAGCAGTACTTC. It encodes CSAGGWTGYEQYF.